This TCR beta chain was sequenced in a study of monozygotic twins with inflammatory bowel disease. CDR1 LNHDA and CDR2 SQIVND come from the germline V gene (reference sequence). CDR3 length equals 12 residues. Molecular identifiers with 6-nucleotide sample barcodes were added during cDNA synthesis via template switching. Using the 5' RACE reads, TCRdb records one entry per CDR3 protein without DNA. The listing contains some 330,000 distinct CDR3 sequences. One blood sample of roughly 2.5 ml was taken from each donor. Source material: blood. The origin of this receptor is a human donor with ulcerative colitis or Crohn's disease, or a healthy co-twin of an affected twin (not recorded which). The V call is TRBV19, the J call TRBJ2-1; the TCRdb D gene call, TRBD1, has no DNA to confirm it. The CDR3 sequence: CASSNRDRGQFF.